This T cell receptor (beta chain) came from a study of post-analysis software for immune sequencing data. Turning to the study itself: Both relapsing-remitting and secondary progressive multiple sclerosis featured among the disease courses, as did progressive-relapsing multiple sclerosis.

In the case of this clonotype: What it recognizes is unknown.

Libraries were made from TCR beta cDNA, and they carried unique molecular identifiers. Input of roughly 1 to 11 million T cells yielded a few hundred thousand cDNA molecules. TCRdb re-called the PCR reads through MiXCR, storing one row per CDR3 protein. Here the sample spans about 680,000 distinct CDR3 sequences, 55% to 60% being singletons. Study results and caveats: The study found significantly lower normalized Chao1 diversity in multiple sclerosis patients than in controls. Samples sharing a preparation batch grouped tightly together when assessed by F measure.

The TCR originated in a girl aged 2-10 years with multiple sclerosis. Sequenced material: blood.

Here the CDR3 reads CAVGGVEQFF. The CDR3 nucleotides are TGTGCCGTAGGAGGGGTTGAGCAGTTCTTC. This rearrangement joins TRBV10-3 to TRBJ2-1; TRBD2 is a possible D gene (6 bases). CDR1 and CDR2 from the germline V gene are ENHRY and SYGVKD. This CDR3 region has 10 residues. The germline V and J ends were trimmed by 11 bases and 9 bases, with 11 bases remaining between them.